The rows below give T cell receptor beta chains drawn from one sample of a study of blood T cells in healthy people across ages. TCRdb processed the 5' RACE reads anew with MiXCR; each CDR3 protein has one entry. The table shows fewer than 600,000 distinct CDR3 sequences, with about 27% occurring only once. This sample was also put to use in a study of T cells of mothers and their children.

Sequencing input: blood. The receptors were sampled from a boy aged 2 to 10 in good health. Both conserved end residues are part of each CDR3. The D gene is left open where the match is weak. The size entry is marked missing in some rows and otherwise reads once, few, many or a size class.

CDR3aa: CASSLNLVSNTGELFF
CDR3nt: TGTGCCAGCAGCCTAAACTTGGTCTCGAACACCGGGGAGCTGTTTTTT
d_gene: NA
v_gene: TRBV14
abundance: NA
j_gene: TRBJ2-2

CDR3aa: CSARDSQTGVSQTQYF
CDR3nt: TGCAGTGCTAGAGATTCCCAAACAGGGGTGAGCCAGACCCAGTACTTC
d_gene: TRBD1
v_gene: TRBV20-1
abundance: NA
j_gene: TRBJ2-5

CDR3aa: CASSPSGIPQETQYF
CDR3nt: TGTGCCAGCTCACCCTCCGGGATTCCTCAAGAGACCCAGTACTTC
d_gene: NA
v_gene: TRBV18
abundance: NA
j_gene: TRBJ2-5

CDR3aa: CASSLISGMGTDTQYF
CDR3nt: TGTGCCAGCAGCTTAATTAGCGGGATGGGGACAGATACGCAGTATTTT
d_gene: TRBD2
v_gene: TRBV7-6
abundance: few
j_gene: TRBJ2-3

CDR3aa: CSARTDYGYTF
CDR3nt: TGCAGTGCTCGGACAGACTATGGCTACACCTTC
d_gene: NA
v_gene: TRBV20-1
abundance: NA
j_gene: TRBJ1-2

CDR3aa: CASSPPGRVAVAFF
CDR3nt: TGTGCCAGCAGCCCGCCGGGCAGGGTGGCCGTAGCTTTCTTT
d_gene: NA
v_gene: TRBV7-9
abundance: NA
j_gene: TRBJ1-1

CDR3aa: CASKPGLAGTDTQYF
CDR3nt: TGTGCCAGCAAACCGGGACTAGCGGGCACAGATACGCAGTATTTT
d_gene: TRBD2
v_gene: TRBV7-2
abundance: NA
j_gene: TRBJ2-3

CDR3aa: CASGRQNEGDRARGGYTF
CDR3nt: TGTGCTAGTGGGCGTCAAAACGAGGGGGACAGGGCCCGTGGTGGCTACACCTTC
d_gene: TRBD1
v_gene: TRBV12-5
abundance: few
j_gene: TRBJ1-2

CDR3aa: CAIRTSGTDKTQYF
CDR3nt: TGTGCCATCAGGACCTCAGGGACCGACAAGACCCAGTACTTC
d_gene: NA
v_gene: TRBV10-3
abundance: few
j_gene: TRBJ2-5

CDR3aa: CSAEGTGEETQYF
CDR3nt: TGCAGCGCTGAGGGGACGGGAGAAGAGACCCAGTACTTC
d_gene: NA
v_gene: TRBV29-1
abundance: many
j_gene: TRBJ2-5

CDR3aa: CAISASTGNPDEQYF
CDR3nt: TGTGCCATCAGTGCTTCGACAGGGAACCCTGACGAGCAGTACTTC
d_gene: TRBD1
v_gene: TRBV10-3
abundance: few
j_gene: TRBJ2-7

CDR3aa: CASREGGSYNEQFF
CDR3nt: TGTGCCAGCAGAGAGGGGGGTTCCTACAATGAGCAGTTCTTC
d_gene: NA
v_gene: TRBV2
abundance: few
j_gene: TRBJ2-1

CDR3aa: CASSPRESEQFF
CDR3nt: TGTGCCAGCTCACCACGGGAGAGTGAGCAGTTCTTC
d_gene: NA
v_gene: TRBV18
abundance: few
j_gene: TRBJ2-1

CDR3aa: CASSPAPGENPYEQYF
CDR3nt: TGTGCCAGCAGTCCGGCCCCAGGGGAGAACCCCTACGAGCAGTACTTC
d_gene: NA
v_gene: TRBV12-3/TRBV12-4
abundance: few
j_gene: TRBJ2-7

CDR3aa: CASSQSRGGGTDTQYF
CDR3nt: TGTGCCAGCAGCCAAAGCAGAGGGGGAGGCACAGATACGCAGTATTTT
d_gene: NA
v_gene: TRBV3-1
abundance: NA
j_gene: TRBJ2-3

CDR3aa: CASSTHNRDTYPLEKLFF
CDR3nt: TGTGCCAGCAGTACCCACAACCGGGACACCTACCCTTTGGAAAAACTGTTTTTT
d_gene: NA
v_gene: TRBV6-2/TRBV6-3
abundance: NA
j_gene: TRBJ1-4

CDR3aa: CASSLIGGVNTQYF
CDR3nt: TGTGCCAGCAGTTTGATAGGGGGCGTTAATACGCAGTATTTT
d_gene: TRBD1
v_gene: TRBV12-3/TRBV12-4
abundance: NA
j_gene: TRBJ2-3

CDR3aa: CATSDFGQGSNTGELFF
CDR3nt: TGTGCCACCAGTGATTTCGGCCAGGGATCGAACACCGGGGAGCTGTTTTTT
d_gene: NA
v_gene: TRBV24-1
abundance: NA
j_gene: TRBJ2-2

CDR3aa: CASSPLFRGLIGYGYTF
CDR3nt: TGTGCCAGCAGTCCCCTTTTTCGGGGTCTCATTGGCTATGGCTACACCTTC
d_gene: NA
v_gene: TRBV12-3/TRBV12-4
abundance: NA
j_gene: TRBJ1-2

CDR3aa: CASSFSGTPYTEQFF
CDR3nt: TGTGCCAGCAGCTTTAGCGGGACCCCGTACACTGAGCAGTTCTTC
d_gene: TRBD2
v_gene: TRBV7-2
abundance: NA
j_gene: TRBJ2-1

CDR3aa: CASSLKQGILYEQYF
CDR3nt: TGTGCCAGCAGTTTGAAGCAGGGAATTCTCTACGAGCAGTACTTC
d_gene: NA
v_gene: TRBV12-3/TRBV12-4
abundance: few
j_gene: TRBJ2-7

CDR3aa: CASSGTSGGYQETQYF
CDR3nt: TGTGCCAGCAGTGGAACTAGCGGGGGTTACCAAGAGACCCAGTACTTC
d_gene: TRBD2
v_gene: TRBV6-4
abundance: few
j_gene: TRBJ2-5

CDR3aa: CSASSGLAWDNEQFF
CDR3nt: TGCAGTGCTAGCTCGGGACTAGCGTGGGACAATGAGCAGTTCTTC
d_gene: TRBD2
v_gene: TRBV20-1
abundance: NA
j_gene: TRBJ2-1

CDR3aa: CASSPEFNTEAFF
CDR3nt: TGTGCCAGCAGCCCAGAGTTTAACACTGAAGCTTTCTTT
d_gene: NA
v_gene: TRBV7-8
abundance: NA
j_gene: TRBJ1-1

CDR3aa: CASRETWVSRDTGELFF
CDR3nt: TGCGCCAGCAGGGAAACCTGGGTGTCGAGAGACACCGGGGAGCTGTTTTTT
d_gene: NA
v_gene: TRBV5-1
abundance: NA
j_gene: TRBJ2-2

CDR3aa: CASSYSRGKTQYF
CDR3nt: TGTGCCAGCAGTTACTCCAGGGGAAAGACCCAGTACTTC
d_gene: NA
v_gene: TRBV6-5
abundance: NA
j_gene: TRBJ2-5

CDR3aa: CSVGEPRGGQETQYF
CDR3nt: TGCAGCGTTGGGGAACCCAGGGGGGGGCAAGAGACCCAGTACTTC
d_gene: NA
v_gene: TRBV29-1
abundance: NA
j_gene: TRBJ2-5

CDR3aa: CASSELGGVTNEKLFF
CDR3nt: TGTGCCAGCAGTGAATTGGGGGGAGTAACTAATGAAAAACTGTTTTTT
d_gene: NA
v_gene: TRBV25-1
abundance: NA
j_gene: TRBJ1-4

CDR3aa: CATSDTNRGLRYGYTF
CDR3nt: TGTGCCACCAGTGATACCAACAGGGGGCTTCGCTATGGCTACACCTTC
d_gene: TRBD1
v_gene: TRBV24-1
abundance: NA
j_gene: TRBJ1-2

CDR3aa: CSARDVSGGETQYF
CDR3nt: TGCAGTGCTAGAGATGTAAGCGGGGGAGAGACCCAGTACTTC
d_gene: TRBD2
v_gene: TRBV20-1
abundance: few
j_gene: TRBJ2-5

CDR3aa: CASKLGDREGAEAFF
CDR3nt: TGTGCCAGCAAATTAGGAGACAGGGAGGGAGCCGAAGCTTTCTTT
d_gene: TRBD1
v_gene: TRBV6-2/TRBV6-3
abundance: NA
j_gene: TRBJ1-1

CDR3aa: CSASSSNRNQPQHF
CDR3nt: TGCAGTGCTAGCTCATCAAACAGGAATCAGCCCCAGCATTTT
d_gene: NA
v_gene: TRBV20-1
abundance: NA
j_gene: TRBJ1-5

CDR3aa: CASSLSAGSYEQYF
CDR3nt: TGTGCCAGCAGCTTAAGCGCGGGCTCCTACGAGCAGTACTTC
d_gene: NA
v_gene: TRBV7-2
abundance: many
j_gene: TRBJ2-7

CDR3aa: CSARLANQETQYF
CDR3nt: TGCAGTGCCCGTTTGGCGAATCAAGAGACCCAGTACTTC
d_gene: NA
v_gene: TRBV20-1
abundance: NA
j_gene: TRBJ2-5

CDR3aa: CASRRLAGGFGTNEQFF
CDR3nt: TGCGCCAGCAGAAGACTAGCGGGAGGGTTTGGTACCAATGAGCAGTTCTTC
d_gene: TRBD2
v_gene: TRBV10-2
abundance: NA
j_gene: TRBJ2-1

CDR3aa: CSVAGTTDYNEQFF
CDR3nt: TGCAGCGTTGCGGGGACTACCGACTACAATGAGCAGTTCTTC
d_gene: TRBD2
v_gene: TRBV29-1
abundance: many
j_gene: TRBJ2-1

CDR3aa: CASRGLLPGLLQETQYF
CDR3nt: TGTGCCAGCAGAGGCTTATTACCGGGACTACTACAAGAGACCCAGTACTTC
d_gene: TRBD2
v_gene: TRBV12-3/TRBV12-4
abundance: few
j_gene: TRBJ2-5

CDR3aa: CASSLSGYGAYEQYF
CDR3nt: TGTGCCAGCAGTTTATCGGGGTACGGGGCCTACGAGCAGTACTTC
d_gene: NA
v_gene: TRBV27
abundance: few
j_gene: TRBJ2-7

CDR3aa: CASSTRDSSYEQYF
CDR3nt: TGTGCCAGCAGCACTCGGGACAGCTCCTACGAGCAGTACTTC
d_gene: TRBD1
v_gene: TRBV6-6
abundance: few
j_gene: TRBJ2-7

CDR3aa: CASSQGPTYGYTF
CDR3nt: TGTGCCAGCAGCCAAGGGCCTACCTATGGCTACACCTTC
d_gene: NA
v_gene: TRBV12-3/TRBV12-4
abundance: NA
j_gene: TRBJ1-2

CDR3aa: CASSQGLPTYNEQFF
CDR3nt: TGTGCCAGCAGCCAAGGACTACCTACCTACAATGAGCAGTTCTTC
d_gene: NA
v_gene: TRBV7-2
abundance: few
j_gene: TRBJ2-1

CDR3aa: CASGAGTPYEQYF
CDR3nt: TGTGCCAGCGGGGCCGGGACGCCCTACGAGCAGTACTTC
d_gene: NA
v_gene: TRBV9
abundance: few
j_gene: TRBJ2-7

CDR3aa: CASSRTDRKETQYF
CDR3nt: TGTGCCAGCAGTCGGACGGATCGTAAAGAGACCCAGTACTTC
d_gene: NA
v_gene: TRBV6-2/TRBV6-3
abundance: few
j_gene: TRBJ2-5

CDR3aa: CASSWAGLDEQYF
CDR3nt: TGCGCCAGCAGCTGGGCGGGGTTGGACGAGCAGTACTTC
d_gene: NA
v_gene: TRBV5-1
abundance: NA
j_gene: TRBJ2-7

CDR3aa: CASSEAGGGGAYEQYF
CDR3nt: TGTGCCAGCAGTGAAGCGGGAGGCGGGGGGGCCTACGAGCAGTACTTC
d_gene: TRBD2
v_gene: TRBV6-1
abundance: NA
j_gene: TRBJ2-7

CDR3aa: CASSQDPTGTGNQPQHF
CDR3nt: TGTGCCAGCAGCCAAGATCCCACGGGGACGGGCAATCAGCCCCAGCATTTT
d_gene: NA
v_gene: TRBV14
abundance: NA
j_gene: TRBJ1-5

CDR3aa: CASSRTSHEQYF
CDR3nt: TGCGCCAGCAGCAGGACTAGCCACGAGCAGTACTTC
d_gene: TRBD2
v_gene: TRBV4-1
abundance: NA
j_gene: TRBJ2-7

CDR3aa: CASGRLAGNQETQYF
CDR3nt: TGTGCCAGCGGCAGACTAGCGGGGAACCAAGAGACCCAGTACTTC
d_gene: TRBD2
v_gene: TRBV2
abundance: few
j_gene: TRBJ2-5

CDR3aa: CSVPDWKKDTQYF
CDR3nt: TGCAGTGTGCCGGACTGGAAAAAAGATACGCAGTATTTT
d_gene: NA
v_gene: TRBV20-1
abundance: NA
j_gene: TRBJ2-3

CDR3aa: CASSFGSRKETQYF
CDR3nt: TGCGCCAGCAGCTTTGGTTCCAGAAAAGAGACCCAGTACTTC
d_gene: NA
v_gene: TRBV5-1
abundance: NA
j_gene: TRBJ2-5

CDR3aa: CASSWGRTPREETQYF
CDR3nt: TGCGCCAGCAGCTGGGGACGCACACCCAGAGAAGAGACCCAGTACTTC
d_gene: NA
v_gene: TRBV5-1
abundance: NA
j_gene: TRBJ2-5

CDR3aa: CASSPPRMGGTEAFF
CDR3nt: TGTGCCAGCAGTCCCCCTCGTATGGGTGGCACTGAAGCTTTCTTT
d_gene: NA
v_gene: TRBV28
abundance: NA
j_gene: TRBJ1-1

CDR3aa: CASSEYEDREAFF
CDR3nt: TGTGCCAGCAGTGAATACGAGGACAGGGAAGCTTTCTTT
d_gene: TRBD1
v_gene: TRBV25-1
abundance: NA
j_gene: TRBJ1-1

CDR3aa: CASSYGGSSSTDTQYF
CDR3nt: TGTGCCAGCAGTTACGGGGGTAGCAGTAGCACAGATACGCAGTATTTT
d_gene: NA
v_gene: TRBV6-6
abundance: many
j_gene: TRBJ2-3

CDR3aa: CASSLLGRDTQYF
CDR3nt: TGCGCCAGCAGCTTGTTGGGTAGAGATACGCAGTATTTT
d_gene: NA
v_gene: TRBV5-1
abundance: NA
j_gene: TRBJ2-3

CDR3aa: CASRKDSLNYGYTF
CDR3nt: TGTGCCAGTAGGAAGGACAGCTTAAACTATGGCTACACCTTC
d_gene: NA
v_gene: TRBV19
abundance: NA
j_gene: TRBJ1-2

CDR3aa: CASRSNRGPEEQYF
CDR3nt: TGTGCCAGCAGGTCCAACAGGGGACCAGAGGAGCAGTACTTC
d_gene: TRBD1
v_gene: TRBV6-2/TRBV6-3
abundance: NA
j_gene: TRBJ2-7